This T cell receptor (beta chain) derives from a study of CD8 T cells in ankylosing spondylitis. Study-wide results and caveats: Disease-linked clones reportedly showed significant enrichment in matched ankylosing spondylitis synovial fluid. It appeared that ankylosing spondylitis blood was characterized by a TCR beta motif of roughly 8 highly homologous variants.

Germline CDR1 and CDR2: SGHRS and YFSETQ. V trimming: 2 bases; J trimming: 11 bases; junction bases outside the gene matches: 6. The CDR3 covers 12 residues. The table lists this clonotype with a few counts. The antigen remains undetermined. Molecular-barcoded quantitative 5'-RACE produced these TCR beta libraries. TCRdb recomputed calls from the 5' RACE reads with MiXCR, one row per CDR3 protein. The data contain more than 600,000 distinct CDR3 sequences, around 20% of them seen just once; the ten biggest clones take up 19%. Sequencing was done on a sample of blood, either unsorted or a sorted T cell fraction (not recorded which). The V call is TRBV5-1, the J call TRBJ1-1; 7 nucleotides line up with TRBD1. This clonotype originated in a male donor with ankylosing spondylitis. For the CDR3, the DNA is TGCGCCAGCAGCTTTGAGACAGGGCGGGCTTTCTTT. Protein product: CASSFETGRAFF. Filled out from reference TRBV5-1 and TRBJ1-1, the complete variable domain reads KAGVTQTPRYLIKTRGQQVTLSCSPISGHRSVSWYQQTPGQGLQFLFEYFSETQRNKGNFPGRFSGRQFSNSRSEMNVSTLELGDSALYLCASSFETGRAFFGQGTRLTVV.